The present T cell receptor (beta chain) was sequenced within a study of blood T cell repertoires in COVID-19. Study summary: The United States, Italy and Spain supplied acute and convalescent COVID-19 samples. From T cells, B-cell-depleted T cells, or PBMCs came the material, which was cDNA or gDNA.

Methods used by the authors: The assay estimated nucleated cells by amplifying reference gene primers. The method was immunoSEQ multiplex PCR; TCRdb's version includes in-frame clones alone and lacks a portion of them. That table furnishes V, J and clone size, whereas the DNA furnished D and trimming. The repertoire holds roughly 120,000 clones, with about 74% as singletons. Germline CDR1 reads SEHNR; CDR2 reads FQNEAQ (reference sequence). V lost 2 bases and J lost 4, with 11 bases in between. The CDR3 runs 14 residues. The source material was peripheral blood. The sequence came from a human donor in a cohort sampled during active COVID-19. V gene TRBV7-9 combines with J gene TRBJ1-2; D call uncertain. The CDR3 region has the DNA TGTGCCAGCAGCTTATCCATGAACTCCTATGGCTACACCTTC. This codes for CASSLSMNSYGYTF.